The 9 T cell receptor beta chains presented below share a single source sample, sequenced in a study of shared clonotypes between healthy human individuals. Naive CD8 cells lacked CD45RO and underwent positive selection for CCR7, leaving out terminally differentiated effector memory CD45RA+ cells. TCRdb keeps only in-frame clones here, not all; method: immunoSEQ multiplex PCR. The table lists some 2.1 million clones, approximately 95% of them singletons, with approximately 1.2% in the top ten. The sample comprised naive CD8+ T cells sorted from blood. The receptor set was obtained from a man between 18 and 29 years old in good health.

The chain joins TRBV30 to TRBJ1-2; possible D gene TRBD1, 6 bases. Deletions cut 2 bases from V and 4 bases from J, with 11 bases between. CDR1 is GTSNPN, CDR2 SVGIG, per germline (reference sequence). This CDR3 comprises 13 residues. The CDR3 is CAWSLIRGYGYTF. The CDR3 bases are TGTGCCTGGAGTTTGATCAGGGGCTATGGCTACACCTTC.

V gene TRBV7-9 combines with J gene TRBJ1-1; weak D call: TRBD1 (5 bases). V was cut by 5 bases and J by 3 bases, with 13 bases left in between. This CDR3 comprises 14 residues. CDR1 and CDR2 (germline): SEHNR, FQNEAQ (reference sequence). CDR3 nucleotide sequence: TGTGCCAGCAGCGCCTTCTTGGGGCACACTGAAGCTTTCTTT. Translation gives CASSAFLGHTEAFF.

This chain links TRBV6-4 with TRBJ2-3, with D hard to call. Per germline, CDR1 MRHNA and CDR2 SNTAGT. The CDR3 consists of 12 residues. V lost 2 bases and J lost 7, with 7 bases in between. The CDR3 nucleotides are TGTGCCAGCAGTGACCTATTAAATACGCAGTATTTT. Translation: CASSDLLNTQYF.

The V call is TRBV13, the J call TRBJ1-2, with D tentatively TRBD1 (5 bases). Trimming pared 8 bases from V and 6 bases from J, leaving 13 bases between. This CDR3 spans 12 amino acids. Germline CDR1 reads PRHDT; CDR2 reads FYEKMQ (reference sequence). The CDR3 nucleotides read TGTGCCAGCTTGGGGGGTATTGATGGCTACACCTTC. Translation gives CASLGGIDGYTF.

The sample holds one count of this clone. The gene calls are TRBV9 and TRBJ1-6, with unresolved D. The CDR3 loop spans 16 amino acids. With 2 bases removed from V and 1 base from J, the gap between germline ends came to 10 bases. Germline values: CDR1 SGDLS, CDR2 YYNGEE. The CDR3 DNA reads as TGTGCCAGCAGCGTCGCGGATGGTTCCTATAATTCACCCCTCCACTTT. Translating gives CASSVADGSYNSPLHF.

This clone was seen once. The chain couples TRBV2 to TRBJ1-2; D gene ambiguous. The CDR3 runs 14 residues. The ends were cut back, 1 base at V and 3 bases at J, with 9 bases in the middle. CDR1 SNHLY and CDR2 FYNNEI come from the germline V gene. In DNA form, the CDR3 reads TGTGCCAGCAGTGAAGTTGATGTGGACTATGGCTACACCTTC. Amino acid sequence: CASSEVDVDYGYTF.

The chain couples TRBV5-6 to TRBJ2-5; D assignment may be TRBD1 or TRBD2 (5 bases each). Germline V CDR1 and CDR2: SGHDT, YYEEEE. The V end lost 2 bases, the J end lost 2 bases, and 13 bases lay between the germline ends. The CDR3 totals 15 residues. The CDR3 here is CASSLSEGPQETQYF. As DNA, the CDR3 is TGTGCCAGCAGCTTATCAGAGGGGCCGCAAGAGACCCAGTACTTC. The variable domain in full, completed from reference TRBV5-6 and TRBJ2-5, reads DAGVTQSPTHLIKTRGQQVTLRCSPKSGHDTVSWYQQALGQGPQFIFQYYEEEERQRGNFPDRFSGHQFPNYSSELNVNALLLGDSALYLCASSLSEGPQETQYFGPGTRLLVL.

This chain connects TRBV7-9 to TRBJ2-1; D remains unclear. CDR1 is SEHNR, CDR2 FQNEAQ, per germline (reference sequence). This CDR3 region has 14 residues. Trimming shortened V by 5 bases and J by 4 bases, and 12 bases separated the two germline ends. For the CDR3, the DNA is TGTGCCAGCAGCGGATGGACGGATTACAATGAGCAGTTCTTC. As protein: CASSGWTDYNEQFF. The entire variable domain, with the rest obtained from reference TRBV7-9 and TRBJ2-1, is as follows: DTGVSQNPRHKITKRGQNVTFRCDPISEHNRLYWYRQTLGQGPEFLTYFQNEAQLEKSRLLSDRFSAERPKGSFSTLEIQRTEQGDSAMYLCASSGWTDYNEQFFGPGTRLTVL.

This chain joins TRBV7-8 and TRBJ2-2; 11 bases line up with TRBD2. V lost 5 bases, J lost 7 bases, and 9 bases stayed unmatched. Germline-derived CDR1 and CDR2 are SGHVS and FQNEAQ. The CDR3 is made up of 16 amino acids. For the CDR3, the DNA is TGTGCCAGCAGCCCGGGACTAGCGGTATTGGTCGGGGAGCTGTTTTTT. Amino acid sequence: CASSPGLAVLVGELFF.